This T cell receptor (beta chain) was sequenced in a study of control samples from healthy donors and cancer patients. In germline, CDR1 is SGHDT, CDR2 YYEEEE. V lost 3 bases, J lost 2 bases, and 9 bases lay in between. This CDR3 is 14 amino acids long. Using immunoSEQ multiplex PCR, the repertoire was profiled, and TCRdb retains in-frame clones only, with some absent. Of 100,000 to 150,000 clones in the sample, 85% to 95% are singletons; the top ten hold 3.5% to 4%. The sequence was collected from a man aged 25-40 years in good health. The chain employs TRBV5-6 and TRBJ1-5; D perhaps matches TRBD1 (6 bases). The material sequenced was blood. The CDR3 here is CASSSQGGNQPQHF. The CDR3 region has the DNA TGTGCCAGCAGCTCACAGGGCGGCAATCAGCCCCAGCATTTT.